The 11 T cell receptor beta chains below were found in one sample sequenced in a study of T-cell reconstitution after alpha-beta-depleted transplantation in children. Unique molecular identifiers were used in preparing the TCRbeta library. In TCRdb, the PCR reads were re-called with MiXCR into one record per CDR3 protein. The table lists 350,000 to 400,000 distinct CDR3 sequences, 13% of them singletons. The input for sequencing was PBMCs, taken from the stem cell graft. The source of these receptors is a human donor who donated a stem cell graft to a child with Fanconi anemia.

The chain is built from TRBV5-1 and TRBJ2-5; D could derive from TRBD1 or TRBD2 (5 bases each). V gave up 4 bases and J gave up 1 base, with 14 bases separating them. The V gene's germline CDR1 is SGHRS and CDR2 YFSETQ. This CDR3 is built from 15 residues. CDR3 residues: CASSEGTSFQETQYF. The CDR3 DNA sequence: TGCGCCAGCAGCGAGGGGACCTCTTTCCAAGAGACCCAGTACTTC.

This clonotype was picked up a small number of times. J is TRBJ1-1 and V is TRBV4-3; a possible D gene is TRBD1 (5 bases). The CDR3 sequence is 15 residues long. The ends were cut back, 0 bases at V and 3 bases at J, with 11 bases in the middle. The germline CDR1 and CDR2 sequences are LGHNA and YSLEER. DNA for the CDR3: TGCGCCAGCAGCCAAGATTCGGGGGGGTACACTGAAGCTTTCTTT. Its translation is CASSQDSGGYTEAFF.

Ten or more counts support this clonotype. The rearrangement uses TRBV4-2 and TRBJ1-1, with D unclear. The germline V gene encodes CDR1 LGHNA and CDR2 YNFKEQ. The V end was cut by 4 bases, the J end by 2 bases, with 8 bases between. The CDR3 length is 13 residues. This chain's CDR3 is CASSPSTNTEAFF. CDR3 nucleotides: TGTGCCAGCAGCCCATCGACCAACACTGAAGCTTTCTTT.

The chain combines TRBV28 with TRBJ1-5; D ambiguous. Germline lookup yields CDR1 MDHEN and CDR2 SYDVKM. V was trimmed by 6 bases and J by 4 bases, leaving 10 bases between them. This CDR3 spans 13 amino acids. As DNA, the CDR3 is TGTGCCAGCAGCTCCCACGGGAATCAGCCCCAGCATTTT. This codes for CASSSHGNQPQHF. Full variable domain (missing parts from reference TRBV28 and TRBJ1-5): DVKVTQSSRYLVKRTGEKVFLECVQDMDHENMFWYRQDPGLGLRLIYFSYDVKMKEKGDIPEGYSVSREKKERFSLILESASTNQTSMYLCASSSHGNQPQHFGDGTRLSIL.

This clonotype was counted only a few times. For the CDR3, the DNA is TGTGCCAGCAGCGTAGGACCATCGGACAGTCCCTACGAGCAGTACTTC. Amino acids: CASSVGPSDSPYEQYF. V is TRBV7-2 and J is TRBJ2-7; D possibly corresponds to TRBD1 (6 bases). There are 16 residues in the CDR3. V gave up 5 bases and J gave up 2 bases, with 19 bases separating them. Germline lookup yields CDR1 SGHTA and CDR2 FQGNSA.

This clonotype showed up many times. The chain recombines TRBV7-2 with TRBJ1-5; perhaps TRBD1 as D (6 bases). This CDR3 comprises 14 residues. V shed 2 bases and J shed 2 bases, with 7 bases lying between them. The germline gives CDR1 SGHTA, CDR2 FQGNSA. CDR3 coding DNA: TGTGCCAGCAGCTTAAAGGGGGGCAATCAGCCCCAGCATTTT. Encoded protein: CASSLKGGNQPQHF.

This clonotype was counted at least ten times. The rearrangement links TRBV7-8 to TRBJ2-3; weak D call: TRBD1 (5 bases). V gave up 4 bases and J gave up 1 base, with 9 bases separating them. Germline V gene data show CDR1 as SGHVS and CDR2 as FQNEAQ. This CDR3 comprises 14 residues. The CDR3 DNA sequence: TGTGCCAGCAGCTACAGGCCGCGCACAGATACGCAGTATTTT. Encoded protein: CASSYRPRTDTQYF.

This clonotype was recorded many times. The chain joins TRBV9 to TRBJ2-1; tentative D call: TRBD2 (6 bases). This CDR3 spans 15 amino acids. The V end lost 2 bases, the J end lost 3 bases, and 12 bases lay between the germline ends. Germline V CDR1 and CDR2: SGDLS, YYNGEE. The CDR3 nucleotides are TGTGCCAGCAGCGTCGGCGGGAACAACTACAATGAGCAGTTCTTC. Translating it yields CASSVGGNNYNEQFF.

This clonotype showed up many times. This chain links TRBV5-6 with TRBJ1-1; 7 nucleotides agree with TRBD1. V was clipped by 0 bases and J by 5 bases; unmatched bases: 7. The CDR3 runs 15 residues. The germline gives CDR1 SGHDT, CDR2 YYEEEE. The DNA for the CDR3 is TGTGCCAGCAGCTTGGAGGGGGCCCGAGGAACTGAAGCTTTCTTT. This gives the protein CASSLEGARGTEAFF.

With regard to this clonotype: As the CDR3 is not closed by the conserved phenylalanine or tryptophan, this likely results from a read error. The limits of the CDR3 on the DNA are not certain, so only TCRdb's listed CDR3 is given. The chain's CDR3 is CASSLIGTVTFY. The chain has TRBV11-1 and TRBJ1-1; the tabulated D call, TRBD1, remains unverified against the DNA. Germline V CDR1 and CDR2: SGHAT, FQDESV (reference sequence). The CDR3 spans 12 amino acids, including both terminal residues.

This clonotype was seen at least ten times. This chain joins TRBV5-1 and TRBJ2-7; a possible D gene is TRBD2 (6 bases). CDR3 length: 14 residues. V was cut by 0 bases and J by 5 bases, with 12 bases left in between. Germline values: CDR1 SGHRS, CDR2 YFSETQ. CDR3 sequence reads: CASSLGGGVNEQYF. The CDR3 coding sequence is TGCGCCAGCAGCTTGGGAGGCGGGGTCAACGAGCAGTACTTC.